Below are 13 T cell receptor beta chains sequenced from a single sample in a study of cytomegalovirus exposure and HLA in healthy donors. It was with 60 Vbeta and 13 Jbeta primers that the PCR ran. Assay used: immunoSEQ multiplex PCR; TCRdb lists only in-frame clones, some missing. In all, the sample yields some 110,000 clones. Source material: PBMCs. The receptor source for this set is a young man in good health and CMV-seronegative.

The chain joins TRBV9 to TRBJ2-7; D might be TRBD1 (5 bases). The CDR3 extends over 15 amino acids. Germline V CDR1 and CDR2: SGDLS, YYNGEE. Trimming took off 1 base at V and 5 bases at J, with 16 bases between the two ends. The CDR3 region is CASSVIGAPRDEQYF. CDR3 DNA: TGTGCCAGCAGCGTAATAGGGGCTCCTAGGGACGAGCAGTACTTC.

The chain combines TRBV7-9 with TRBJ2-3; 9 bases are shared with TRBD2. The germline V gene encodes CDR1 SEHNR and CDR2 FQNEAQ (reference sequence). The CDR3 runs 15 residues. V was pared by 5 bases and J by 2 bases, with 5 bases of the junction left unmatched. The CDR3 here is CASSPSGGYTDTQYF. The CDR3 region has the DNA TGTGCCAGCAGCCCCAGCGGGGGGTACACAGATACGCAGTATTTT.

The V gene is TRBV11-2, the J gene TRBJ2-7, with 8 bases aligning to TRBD1. Germline V gene lookup returns CDR1 SGHAT and CDR2 FQNNGV. With V trimmed by 3 bases and J by 7 bases, 2 bases remained unmatched. This CDR3 has 12 amino acids. The CDR3: CASSFRGREQYF. The DNA for the CDR3 is TGTGCCAGCAGCTTCAGGGGGCGGGAGCAGTACTTC.

This sequence joins TRBV11-1 and TRBJ1-1; 9 bases are a match to TRBD1. Trimming cost V 6 bases and J 3 bases; bases outside gene matches: 14. This CDR3 is built from 17 residues. Germline CDR1 reads SGHAT; CDR2 reads FQDESV (reference sequence). The CDR3 spells CASSIGSTGGWDTEAFF. The DNA of the CDR3 is TGTGCCAGCAGTATTGGCTCCACAGGGGGCTGGGACACTGAAGCTTTCTTT.

This chain uses TRBV10-3 with TRBJ2-3, with 8 bases identical to TRBD1. Germline trimming cut 4 bases from V and 3 bases from J; bases unmatched to any gene: 3. The germline V gene encodes CDR1 ENHRY and CDR2 SYGVKD. This CDR3 is built from 14 residues. The CDR3 sequence: CAISAQGETDTQYF. The DNA for the CDR3 is TGTGCCATCAGTGCACAGGGGGAAACAGATACGCAGTATTTT.

The rearrangement joins TRBV4-1 to TRBJ1-4; 9 bases match TRBD1. The CDR3 length is 17 residues. The V and J ends lost 1 base and 0 bases, in that order; junction bases with no gene match: 3. Germline V lookup: CDR1 MGHRA, CDR2 YSYEKL. CDR3 amino acids: CASSQGGQGATNEKLFF. The CDR3 nucleotides read TGCGCCAGCAGCCAAGGGGGACAGGGTGCAACTAATGAAAAACTGTTTTTT.

The chain employs TRBV6-6 and TRBJ2-5; 12 nucleotides agree with TRBD2. V dropped 5 bases and J dropped 3; count of bases not matched to a gene: 4. The CDR3 runs to 15 residues. Germline lookup yields CDR1 MNHNY and CDR2 SVGAGI (reference sequence). CDR3: CASSPWTSGEETQYF. The CDR3, as DNA: TGTGCCAGCAGTCCTTGGACTAGCGGGGAAGAGACCCAGTACTTC.

This sequence joins TRBV7-9 and TRBJ2-4; 9 bases are a match to TRBD1. CDR1 and CDR2 from the germline V gene are SEHNR and FQNEAQ (reference sequence). This CDR3 has 17 amino acids. The trim removed 1 base at V and 1 base at J, leaving 5 bases unmatched. The CDR3, as DNA: TGTGCCAGCAGCTTAGGGTTGGACAGGGGCGCCAAAAACATTCAGTACTTC. Amino acid sequence: CASSLGLDRGAKNIQYF.

The CDR3, as DNA: TGTGCCAGCAGCTTGGATCGAGGGGGCGGGGAGACCCAGTACTTC. Translated: CASSLDRGGGETQYF. The rearrangement links TRBV5-6 to TRBJ2-5; the match to TRBD1 covers 7 bases. V shed 0 bases, J shed 5 bases, and the junction held 7 bases outside the gene matches. The CDR3 length is 15 residues. The germline V gene has CDR1 SGHDT and CDR2 YYEEEE.

As concerns this clone: In the same sample, other DNA sequences code for this CDR3. V and J are TRBV5-1 and TRBJ1-3, with a tentative D call TRBD1 (6 bases). The CDR3 totals 16 residues. Germline CDR1 SGHRS, CDR2 YFSETQ. The V and J ends lost 2 bases and 8 bases respectively, with 20 bases between them. The CDR3 region has the DNA TGCGCCAGCAGCTTAGGACAGAACCCTGAAGGGGACACCATATATTTT. Translation: CASSLGQNPEGDTIYF. Looking up the rest from reference TRBV5-1 and TRBJ1-3 gives the full variable domain: KAGVTQTPRYLIKTRGQQVTLSCSPISGHRSVSWYQQTPGQGLQFLFEYFSETQRNKGNFPGRFSGRQFSNSRSEMNVSTLELGDSALYLCASSLGQNPEGDTIYFGEGSWLTVV.

The chain is built from TRBV5-1 and TRBJ1-1; a weak D match, TRBD1 (6 bases). This CDR3 comprises 15 residues. CDR1 is SGHRS, CDR2 YFSETQ, per germline. Trimming stripped 2 bases from V and 4 bases from J, with 15 bases between. This CDR3 is CASSLDGQTTTEAFF. CDR3 nucleotide sequence: TGCGCCAGCAGCTTAGACGGACAGACCACCACTGAAGCTTTCTTT.

The chain has TRBV7-9 and TRBJ2-1, with 8 positions matching TRBD1. This CDR3 comprises 15 residues. Germline V gene data show CDR1 as SEHNR and CDR2 as FQNEAQ (reference sequence). With V trimmed by 1 base and J by 7 bases, 6 bases remained unmatched. Written as DNA, the CDR3 is TGTGCCAGCAGCTTAGTACAGGGGGATAGTAATGAGCAGTTCTTC. This encodes CASSLVQGDSNEQFF.

The CDR3 is CASRVGAFTDTQYF. The CDR3 DNA reads TGTGCCAGTAGGGTAGGAGCGTTCACAGATACGCAGTATTTT. V usage is TRBV19 and J usage is TRBJ2-3, with no clear D. The CDR3 consists of 14 residues. The germline gives CDR1 LNHDA, CDR2 SQIVND (reference sequence). V gave up 6 bases and J gave up 2 bases, with 12 bases separating them. The full variable domain, in which reference TRBV19 and TRBJ2-3 provide the parts outside the CDR3, is DGGITQSPKYLFRKEGQNVTLSCEQNLNHDAMYWYRQDPGQGLRLIYYSQIVNDFQKGDIAEGYSVSREKKESFPLTVTSAQKNPTAFYLCASRVGAFTDTQYFGPGTRLTVL.